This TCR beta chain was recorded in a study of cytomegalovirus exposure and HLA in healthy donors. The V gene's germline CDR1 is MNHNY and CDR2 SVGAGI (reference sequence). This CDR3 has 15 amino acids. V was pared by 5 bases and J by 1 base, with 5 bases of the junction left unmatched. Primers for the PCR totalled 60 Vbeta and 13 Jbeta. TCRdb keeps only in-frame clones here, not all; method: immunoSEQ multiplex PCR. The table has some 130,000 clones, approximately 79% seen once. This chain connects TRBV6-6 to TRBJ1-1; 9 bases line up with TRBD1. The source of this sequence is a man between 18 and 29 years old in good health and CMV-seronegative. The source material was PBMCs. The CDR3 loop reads CASSRRQGGNTEAFF. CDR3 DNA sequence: TGTGCCAGCAGTCGACGACAGGGGGGGAACACTGAAGCTTTCTTT.